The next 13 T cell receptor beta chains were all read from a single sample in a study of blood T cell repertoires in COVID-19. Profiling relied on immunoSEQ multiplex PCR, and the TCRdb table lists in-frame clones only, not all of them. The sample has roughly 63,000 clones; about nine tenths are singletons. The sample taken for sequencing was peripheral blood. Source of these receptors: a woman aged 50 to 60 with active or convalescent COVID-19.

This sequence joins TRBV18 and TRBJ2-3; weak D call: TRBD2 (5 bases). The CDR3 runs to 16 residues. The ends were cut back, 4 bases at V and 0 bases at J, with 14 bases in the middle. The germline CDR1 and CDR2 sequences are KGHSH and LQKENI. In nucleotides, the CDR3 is TGTGCCAGCTCACTCGACTATACTCCTAGCACAGATACGCAGTATTTT. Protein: CASSLDYTPSTDTQYF.

The CDR3 DNA reads as TGTGCCAGCTCACCAACACGGACTCGGGAATTCACAGATACGCAGTATTTT. The encoded protein is CASSPTRTREFTDTQYF. The chain couples TRBV18 to TRBJ2-3; a possible D gene is TRBD2 (5 bases). V lost 2 bases, J lost 2 bases, and 17 bases lay in between. The CDR3 is made up of 17 amino acids. Germline V gene sequence: CDR1 KGHSH, CDR2 LQKENI.

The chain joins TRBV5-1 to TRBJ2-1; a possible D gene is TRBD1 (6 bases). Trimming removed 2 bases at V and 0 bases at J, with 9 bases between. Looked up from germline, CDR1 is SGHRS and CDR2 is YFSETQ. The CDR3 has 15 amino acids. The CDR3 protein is CASSFTDSSYNEQFF. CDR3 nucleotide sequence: TGCGCCAGCAGCTTTACGGACAGCTCCTACAATGAGCAGTTCTTC.

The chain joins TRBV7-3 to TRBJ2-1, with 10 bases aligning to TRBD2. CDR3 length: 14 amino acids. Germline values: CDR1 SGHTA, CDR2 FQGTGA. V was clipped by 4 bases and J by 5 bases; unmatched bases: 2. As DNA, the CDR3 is TGTGCCAGCAGCTCTAGCGGGGGAAACAATGAGCAGTTCTTC. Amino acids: CASSSSGGNNEQFF. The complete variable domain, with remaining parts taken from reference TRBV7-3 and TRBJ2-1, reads GAGVSQTPSNKVTEKGKYVELRCDPISGHTALYWYRQSLGQGPEFLIYFQGTGAADDSGLPNDRFFAVRPEGSVSTLKIQRTERGDSAVYLCASSSSGGNNEQFFGPGTRLTVL.

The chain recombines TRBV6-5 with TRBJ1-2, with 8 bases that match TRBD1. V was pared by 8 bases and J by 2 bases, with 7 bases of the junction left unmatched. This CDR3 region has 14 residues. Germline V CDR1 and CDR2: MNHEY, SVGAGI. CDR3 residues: CASAPDRGNYGYTF. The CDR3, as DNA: TGTGCCAGCGCACCAGACAGGGGAAACTATGGCTACACCTTC.

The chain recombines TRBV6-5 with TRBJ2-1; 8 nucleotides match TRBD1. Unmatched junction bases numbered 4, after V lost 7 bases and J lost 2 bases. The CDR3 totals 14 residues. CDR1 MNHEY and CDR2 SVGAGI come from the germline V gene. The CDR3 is CASTGGQAYNEQFF. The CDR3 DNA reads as TGTGCCAGCACTGGGGGACAGGCCTACAATGAGCAGTTCTTC.

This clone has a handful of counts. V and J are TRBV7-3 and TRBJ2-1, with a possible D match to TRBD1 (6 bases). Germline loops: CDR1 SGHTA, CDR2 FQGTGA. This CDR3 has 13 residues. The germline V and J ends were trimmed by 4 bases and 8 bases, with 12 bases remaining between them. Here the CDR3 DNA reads TGTGCCAGCAGCTATACTTACAGGGATGAGCAGTTCTTC. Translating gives CASSYTYRDEQFF.

In nucleotides, the CDR3 is TGTGCCAGCAGCCCCATCACTGAAGGGAGCCCGAATGAGCAGTTCTTC. Translation: CASSPITEGSPNEQFF. V gene TRBV3-1 (or the pseudogene TRBV3-2) combines with J gene TRBJ2-1; perhaps TRBD2 as D (5 bases). Trimming stripped 4 bases from V and 7 bases from J, with 20 bases between. Germline V lookup: CDR1 LGHDT, CDR2 YNNKEL (reference sequence). This CDR3 comprises 16 residues.

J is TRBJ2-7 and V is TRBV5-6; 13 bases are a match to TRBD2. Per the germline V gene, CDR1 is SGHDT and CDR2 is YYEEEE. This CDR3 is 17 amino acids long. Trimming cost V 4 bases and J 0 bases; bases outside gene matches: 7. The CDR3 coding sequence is TGTGCCAGCAGCGGGGGACTAGCGGGGCCGTTCTCCTACGAGCAGTACTTC. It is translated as CASSGGLAGPFSYEQYF. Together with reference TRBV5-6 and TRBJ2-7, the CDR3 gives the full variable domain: DAGVTQSPTHLIKTRGQQVTLRCSPKSGHDTVSWYQQALGQGPQFIFQYYEEEERQRGNFPDRFSGHQFPNYSSELNVNALLLGDSALYLCASSGGLAGPFSYEQYFGPGTRLTVT.

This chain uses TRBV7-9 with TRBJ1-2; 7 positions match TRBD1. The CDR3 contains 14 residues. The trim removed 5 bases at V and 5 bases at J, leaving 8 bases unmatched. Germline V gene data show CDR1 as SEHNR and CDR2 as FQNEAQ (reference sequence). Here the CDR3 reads CASSPNRGEYGYTF. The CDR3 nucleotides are TGTGCCAGCAGCCCCAACAGGGGTGAATATGGCTACACCTTC.

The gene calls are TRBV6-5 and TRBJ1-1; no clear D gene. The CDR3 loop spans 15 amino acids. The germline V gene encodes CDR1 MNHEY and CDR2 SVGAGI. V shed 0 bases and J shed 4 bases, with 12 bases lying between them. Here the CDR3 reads CASSYSEVAGTEAFF. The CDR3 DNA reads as TGTGCCAGCAGTTACTCCGAGGTGGCGGGCACTGAAGCTTTCTTT.

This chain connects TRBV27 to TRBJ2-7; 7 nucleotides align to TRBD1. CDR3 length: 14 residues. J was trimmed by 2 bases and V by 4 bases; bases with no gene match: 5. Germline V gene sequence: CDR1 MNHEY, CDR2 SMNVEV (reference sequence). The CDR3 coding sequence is TGTGCCAGCAGTTACAGGGGCGCAGCCTACGAGCAGTACTTC. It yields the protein CASSYRGAAYEQYF.

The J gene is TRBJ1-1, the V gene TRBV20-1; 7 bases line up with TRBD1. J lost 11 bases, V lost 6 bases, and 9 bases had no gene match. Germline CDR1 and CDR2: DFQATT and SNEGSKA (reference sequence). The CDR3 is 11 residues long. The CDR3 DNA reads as TGCAGTGCGGAGGGACAGACGACGGCTTTCTTT. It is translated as CSAEGQTTAFF.